This TCR beta chain was profiled in a study of post-analysis software for immune sequencing data. Findings of the study overall: Controls had lower frequencies than patients of 4 or 5 TRBV segments, which included TRBV5-6, TRBV5-1 and TRBV20-1. The F measure placed samples prepared in the same batch into strongly shared clusters.

The TCR beta cDNA libraries carried unique molecular identifiers. In TCRdb, the PCR reads were re-called with MiXCR into one record per CDR3 protein. The sample consists of about 540,000 distinct CDR3 sequences, 34% of them appearing once. A note on this clonotype: Its cognate antigen is unknown.

CDR3 length: 14 amino acids. CDR1 and CDR2 from the germline V gene are SEHNR and FQNEAQ (reference sequence). With V trimmed by 6 bases and J by 7 bases, 8 bases remained unmatched. The origin of this receptor is a girl aged 2-17 years with multiple sclerosis. V usage is TRBV7-9 and J usage is TRBJ1-5; 8 nucleotides match TRBD1. Sequenced input: blood. The CDR3 reads CASRRTGIDQPQHF. The CDR3 bases are TGTGCCAGCAGGCGGACAGGGATAGACCAGCCCCAGCATTTT.